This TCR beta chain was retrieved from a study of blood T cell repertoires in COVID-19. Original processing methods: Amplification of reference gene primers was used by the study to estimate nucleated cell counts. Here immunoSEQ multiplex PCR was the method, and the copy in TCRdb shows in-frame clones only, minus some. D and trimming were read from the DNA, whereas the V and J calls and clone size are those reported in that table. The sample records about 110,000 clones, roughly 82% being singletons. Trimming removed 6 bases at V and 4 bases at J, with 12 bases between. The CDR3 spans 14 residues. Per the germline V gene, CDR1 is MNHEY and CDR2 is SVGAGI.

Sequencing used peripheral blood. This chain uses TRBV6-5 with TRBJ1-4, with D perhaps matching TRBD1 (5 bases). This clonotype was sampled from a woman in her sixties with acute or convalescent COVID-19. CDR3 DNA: TGTGCCAGCAGCCCCCGGGGGTATAATGAAAAACTGTTTTTT. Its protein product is CASSPRGYNEKLFF.